The count of the clone carrying this TCR beta chain is one. This record comes from a study of blood T cell repertoires in COVID-19. Study-level information: Material from acute and convalescent COVID-19 was sourced from the United States, Italy and Spain. From T cells, B-cell-depleted T cells, or PBMCs came the material, which was cDNA or gDNA.

Authors' processing steps: Amplification from reference gene primers served as the basis for estimated nucleated cell counts. Assay used: immunoSEQ multiplex PCR; TCRdb lists only in-frame clones, some missing. V and J calls and clone size are as listed in that table; D and trimming were resolved from the DNA. This table holds 65,000 to 90,000 clones, 89% found once. J gave up 3 bases and V 6 bases, and 4 bases lay outside the gene matches. CDR3 size: 14 residues. Germline values: CDR1 MNHEY, CDR2 SVGAGI. The sequenced sample was peripheral blood. The chain uses TRBV6-5 and TRBJ2-7; 11 nucleotides line up with TRBD1. The sequence was collected from a man older than 75 with acute or convalescent COVID-19. The CDR3: CASRGTGGNYEQYF. The CDR3 DNA reads as TGTGCCAGCAGGGGGACAGGGGGGAACTACGAGCAGTACTTC.